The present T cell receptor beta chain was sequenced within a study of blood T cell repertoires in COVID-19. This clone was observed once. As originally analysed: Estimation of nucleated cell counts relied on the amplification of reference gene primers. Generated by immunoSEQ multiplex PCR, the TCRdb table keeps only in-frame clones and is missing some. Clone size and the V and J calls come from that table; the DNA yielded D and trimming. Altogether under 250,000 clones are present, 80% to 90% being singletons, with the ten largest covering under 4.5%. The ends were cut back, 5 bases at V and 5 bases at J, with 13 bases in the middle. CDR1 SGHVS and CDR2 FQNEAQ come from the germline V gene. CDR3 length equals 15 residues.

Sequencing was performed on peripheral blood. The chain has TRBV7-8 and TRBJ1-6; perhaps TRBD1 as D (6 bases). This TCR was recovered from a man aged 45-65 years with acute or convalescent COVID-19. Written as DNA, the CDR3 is TGTGCCAGCAGCCTCAGGGGTAGAAATAATTCACCCCTCCACTTT. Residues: CASSLRGRNNSPLHF.